The 21 T cell receptor beta chains reported below all come from one sample, sequenced in a study of blood T cells in healthy people across ages. It was with a sample-barcoded 5' primer and a J-beta primer mix that a second PCR of about 7 to 12 cycles was run. TCRdb re-called the 5' RACE reads with MiXCR, one entry per CDR3 protein. This sample has about 670,000 distinct CDR3 sequences, with roughly half found just once. Sequencing input: blood. These TCRs come from a woman at least 80 years old in good health.

This clonotype was recorded many times. The rearrangement links TRBV28 to TRBJ2-7; TRBD1 aligns across 10 bases. V lost 4 bases, J lost 2 bases, and 5 bases stayed unmatched. The CDR3 is 15 residues long. From germline, CDR1 is MDHEN and CDR2 SYDVKM. The CDR3 coding sequence is TGTGCCAGCAGTTCGCCCGGGACAGGGGCCTACGAGCAGTACTTC. This encodes CASSSPGTGAYEQYF.

Many counts were recorded for this clonotype. The genes are TRBV10-3 and TRBJ2-3, with D possibly being TRBD2 (6 bases). There are 12 residues in the CDR3. With 11 bases removed from V and 5 bases from J, the gap between germline ends came to 14 bases. Germline CDR1 is ENHRY and CDR2 is SYGVKD. The CDR3 region is CAAGLGGDTQYF. CDR3 DNA: TGTGCCGCGGGACTGGGAGGAGATACGCAGTATTTT.

J is TRBJ2-7 and V is TRBV6-5; 7 bases line up with TRBD2. The J call is in doubt because the DNA end fits TRBJ2-5 better. Germline values: CDR1 MNHEY, CDR2 SVGAGI. This CDR3 spans 16 amino acids. CDR3 protein: CASSYRDYYGSETQYF. CDR3 coding DNA: TGTGCCAGCAGTTACCGGGACTACTACGGGTCGGAGACCCAGTACTTC.

The J gene is TRBJ2-7, the V gene TRBV7-2; the D gene is possibly TRBD2 (5 bases). CDR1 is SGHTA and CDR2 is FQGNSA in the germline V gene. CDR3 length equals 15 residues. V lost 1 base and J lost 3, with 13 bases in between. DNA of the CDR3: TGTGCCAGCAGCTTAGGCTTGCGGGTTGGCTACGAGCAGTACTTC. It codes for CASSLGLRVGYEQYF.

V gene TRBV20-1 combines with J gene TRBJ1-2, with D possibly TRBD1 on 5 matching bases. The CDR3 has 14 amino acids. Germline V CDR1 and CDR2: DFQATT, SNEGSKA (reference sequence). V was trimmed by 6 bases and J by 8 bases, leaving 22 bases between them. The CDR3 reads CSATPFGRVDGYTF. The CDR3 bases are TGCAGTGCCACTCCGTTCGGCAGGGTGGACGGCTACACCTTC.

The chain joins TRBV20-1 to TRBJ2-7, with D perhaps TRBD2 (5 bases). Germline V lookup: CDR1 DFQATT, CDR2 SNEGSKA (reference sequence). This CDR3 region has 12 residues. Deletions cut 2 bases from V and 4 bases from J, with 9 bases between. As DNA, the CDR3 is TGCAGTGCTAGACCCCCGGGGTACGAGCAGTACTTC. Translation gives CSARPPGYEQYF.

This clonotype has at least ten counts. The rearrangement joins TRBV3-1 to TRBJ2-3; a possible D gene is TRBD1 (7 bases). Germline-derived CDR1 and CDR2 are LGHDT and YNNKEL (reference sequence). The V and J ends lost 0 bases and 4 bases respectively, with 14 bases between them. The CDR3 loop spans 16 amino acids. The CDR3, as DNA: TGTGCCAGCAGCCAAGATAGGGGCAGGGGGGCAGATACGCAGTATTTT. Protein sequence: CASSQDRGRGADTQYF.

At least ten counts were recorded for this clonotype. This chain joins TRBV29-1 and TRBJ1-2, with TRBD1 as a possible D gene (6 bases). The CDR3 runs to 11 residues. Trimming cost V 7 bases and J 8 bases, with 14 bases left between them. Germline CDR1 and CDR2: SQVTM and ANQGSEA. This chain's CDR3 is CSEGVPEGYTF. The CDR3 DNA reads TGCAGCGAGGGGGTCCCCGAGGGCTACACCTTC.

The V gene is TRBV3-1, the J gene TRBJ1-1, with D tentatively TRBD1 (6 bases). Germline V gives CDR1 LGHDT, CDR2 YNNKEL (reference sequence). The CDR3 length is 12 residues. V was pared by 7 bases and J by 9 bases, with 15 bases between. The CDR3 here is CASTTEGGKAFF. The CDR3 nucleotides are TGTGCCAGCACCACCGAGGGGGGAAAAGCTTTCTTT.

Turning to this clonotype: A much larger clone differs by one base, so this may be a read error. The chain is built from TRBV28 and TRBJ2-5, with D tentatively TRBD1 (6 bases). Trimming took 8 bases from V and 11 from J, leaving 33 bases between them. CDR1 and CDR2 from the germline V gene are MDHEN and SYDVKM. The CDR3 length is 17 residues. The CDR3 DNA is TGTGCCAGCCAAGGGGGTTCCGGGGAGCCCGTCTACAATGAGCAGTACTTC. Encoded protein: CASQGGSGEPVYNEQYF.

This clonotype has more than one count but fewer than ten. The rearrangement links TRBV5-4 to TRBJ1-1; D is perhaps TRBD1 (5 bases). The CDR3 spans 16 residues. V was cut by 4 bases and J by 0 bases, with 16 bases left in between. Germline loops: CDR1 SGHNT, CDR2 YYREEE (reference sequence). Here the CDR3 reads CASSLAGPQMNTEAFF. The CDR3 DNA sequence: TGTGCCAGCAGCCTGGCGGGACCGCAAATGAACACTGAAGCTTTCTTT.

This clonotype appeared once. The chain recombines TRBV21-1 with TRBJ2-1; the D call TRBD2 from the table was never checked on the DNA. TRBV21-1 is classified as a pseudogene. CDR3 length equals 17 residues. The CDR3 loop reads CASSKSSYRGPYNEQFF. In nucleotides, the CDR3 is TGTGCCAGCAGCAAAAGTTCCTACCGCGGTCCCTACAATGAGCAGTTCTTC.

The chain recombines TRBV5-1 with TRBJ2-7; the D is unclear. Trimming shortened V by 1 base and J by 7 bases, and 15 bases separated the two germline ends. CDR3 length: 14 residues. Germline CDR1 and CDR2: SGHRS and YFSETQ. DNA of the CDR3: TGCGCCAGCAGCTTGCGCGAGATCTACAATGAGCAGTACTTC. Translation: CASSLREIYNEQYF. The full variable domain, in which reference TRBV5-1 and TRBJ2-7 provide the parts outside the CDR3, is KAGVTQTPRYLIKTRGQQVTLSCSPISGHRSVSWYQQTPGQGLQFLFEYFSETQRNKGNFPGRFSGRQFSNSRSEMNVSTLELGDSALYLCASSLREIYNEQYFGPGTRLTVT.

The chain carries TRBV5-4 and TRBJ2-6; D call uncertain. The V end lost 0 bases, the J end lost 0 bases, and 10 bases lay between the germline ends. Germline V gene sequence: CDR1 SGHNT, CDR2 YYREEE (reference sequence). The CDR3 length is 17 residues. The CDR3: CASSLAVKASGANVLTF. CDR3 bases: TGTGCCAGCAGCTTGGCCGTTAAAGCCTCTGGGGCCAACGTCCTGACTTTC.

The rearrangement uses TRBV20-1 and TRBJ1-6; D remains ambiguous. Trimming left V 5 bases short and J 10 bases short, with 12 bases between. The CDR3 is made up of 12 amino acids. CDR1 DFQATT and CDR2 SNEGSKA come from the germline V gene (reference sequence). This CDR3 is CSAPDLGSPLHF. The CDR3 DNA reads as TGCAGTGCTCCTGACTTAGGATCACCCCTCCACTTT.

J is TRBJ2-7 and V is TRBV21-1. TRBV21-1 is recorded as a pseudogene. The CDR3 is 16 residues long. Written as DNA, the CDR3 is TGTGCCAGCAGCAAAGCTTCCCTTACAAATCTTCGCGAGCAGTACTTC. Translated: CASSKASLTNLREQYF.

This clonotype occurred many times. This chain connects TRBV5-1 to TRBJ2-1, with a weak D call TRBD2 (5 bases). V lost 0 bases and J lost 8, with 15 bases in between. The CDR3 runs 15 residues. Germline CDR1 reads SGHRS; CDR2 reads YFSETQ. The CDR3 loop reads CASSLDPGGRDEQFF. The CDR3 DNA follows: TGCGCCAGCAGCTTGGATCCTGGAGGAAGGGATGAGCAGTTCTTC. The full variable domain, completed using reference TRBV5-1 and TRBJ2-1, is KAGVTQTPRYLIKTRGQQVTLSCSPISGHRSVSWYQQTPGQGLQFLFEYFSETQRNKGNFPGRFSGRQFSNSRSEMNVSTLELGDSALYLCASSLDPGGRDEQFFGPGTRLTVL.

This clonotype has ten or more counts. The chain uses TRBV29-1 and TRBJ2-7, with 10 bases aligning to TRBD2. Germline V lookup: CDR1 SQVTM, CDR2 ANQGSEA. There are 13 residues in the CDR3. V trimming: 3 bases; J trimming: 4 bases; junction bases outside the gene matches: 3. CDR3 bases: TGCAGCGTTGAGGCTAGCGGGAGATACGAGCAGTACTTC. Its translation is CSVEASGRYEQYF.

This clonotype occurred many times. The chain has TRBV5-1 and TRBJ2-7; D gene unclear. The V gene's germline CDR1 is SGHRS and CDR2 YFSETQ. The CDR3 runs 13 residues. The ends were cut back, 2 bases at V and 5 bases at J, with 11 bases in the middle. DNA for the CDR3: TGCGCCAGCAGCTTCTTAAACGGAGACGAGCAGTACTTC. Translating gives CASSFLNGDEQYF.

This clonotype showed up many times. This CDR3 is CASSFGADNEQFF. The CDR3 nucleotides are TGCGCCAGCAGCTTCGGGGCAGACAATGAGCAGTTCTTC. V is TRBV5-1 and J is TRBJ2-1; D is perhaps TRBD1 or TRBD2 (5 bases each). Deletions cut 2 bases from V and 5 bases from J, with 8 bases between. CDR1 is SGHRS, CDR2 YFSETQ, per germline. The CDR3 extends over 13 amino acids.

This clonotype was seen a handful of times. V usage is TRBV10-2 and J usage is TRBJ2-5; no firm D call. Trimming took off 4 bases at V and 2 bases at J, with 5 bases between the two ends. There are 12 residues in the CDR3. Germline CDR1 WSHSY, CDR2 SAAADI. CDR3 nucleotides: TGCGCCAGCAGTGTGGGGCAAGAGACCCAGTACTTC. It yields the protein CASSVGQETQYF.